The 27 T cell receptor beta chains below were found in one sample sequenced in a study of cytomegalovirus exposure and HLA in healthy donors. The PCR was carried out with 60 Vbeta primers and 13 Jbeta primers. Method: immunoSEQ multiplex PCR; TCRdb's copy keeps in-frame clones and lacks some. The sample has 95,000 to 100,000 clones; approximately 76% are singletons. Sequenced input: PBMCs. Receptors originate from a man aged 40-49 years in good health and CMV-seronegative.

The V gene is TRBV19, the J gene TRBJ2-2, with D possibly being TRBD1 (5 bases). Trimming shortened V by 0 bases and J by 5 bases, and 16 bases separated the two germline ends. This CDR3 is built from 17 residues. Germline V lookup: CDR1 LNHDA, CDR2 SQIVND (reference sequence). The CDR3 DNA reads as TGTGCCAGTAGTATAGATTCATTCTCAGCAGGGACCGGGGAGCTGTTTTTT. Translating gives CASSIDSFSAGTGELFF.

The gene calls are TRBV5-1 and TRBJ1-1; a possible D gene is TRBD1 (5 bases). Per the germline V gene, CDR1 is SGHRS and CDR2 is YFSETQ. V gave up 7 bases and J gave up 5 bases, with 18 bases separating them. The CDR3 consists of 14 residues. The CDR3 region has the DNA TGCGCCAGCTGCGGGGGGAGCGTGAGGACTGAAGCTTTCTTT. As protein: CASCGGSVRTEAFF.

The genes are TRBV5-1 and TRBJ2-5; 8 bases align to TRBD1. V shed 3 bases and J 5 bases; nucleotides not matched to a gene: 12. The CDR3 consists of 16 residues. Germline CDR1 is SGHRS and CDR2 is YFSETQ. As DNA, the CDR3 is TGCGCCAGCAGCTCCATGGTCAGGGGGCGCGGGGAGACCCAGTACTTC. This codes for CASSSMVRGRGETQYF.

The genes are TRBV7-2 and TRBJ1-2; no clear D gene. The germline V gene has CDR1 SGHTA and CDR2 FQGNSA. The CDR3 contains 15 residues. Trimming cost V 3 bases and J 1 base, with 12 bases left between them. The CDR3 nucleotides are TGTGCCAGCAGCTTTGAGGGATTTAATAACTATGGCTACACCTTC. The encoded protein is CASSFEGFNNYGYTF.

The V call is TRBV4-3, the J call TRBJ2-3, with D maybe TRBD1 (7 bases). CDR1 LGHNA and CDR2 YSLEER come from the germline V gene. Between the trimmed V and J ends, which lost 1 base and 2 bases, there was a span of 22 bases. The CDR3 extends over 19 amino acids. CDR3 sequence: CASSQGGATRDSYTDTQYF. The CDR3 coding sequence is TGCGCCAGCAGCCAAGGGGGGGCCACCAGGGACAGCTACACAGATACGCAGTATTTT.

The genes are TRBV30 and TRBJ2-7; 10 positions agree with TRBD1. Germline lookup yields CDR1 GTSNPN and CDR2 SVGIG (reference sequence). There are 13 residues in the CDR3. The J segment lost 7 bases and the V segment lost 6 bases, leaving 9 bases of the junction unmatched. The CDR3 loop is CACPGQGLLEQYF. The DNA for the CDR3 is TGTGCCTGTCCGGGACAGGGGTTGCTGGAGCAGTACTTC.

The chain is built from TRBV11-3 and TRBJ1-1; 7 bases line up with TRBD1. CDR3 length equals 13 residues. The V gene end was trimmed by 5 bases and the J gene end by 4 bases; junction bases not matched to a gene: 4. Germline V gene data show CDR1 as SGHNT and CDR2 as YENEEA. CDR3 coding DNA: TGTGCCAGCAGCCGACAGGGTACCACTGAAGCTTTCTTT. Translation: CASSRQGTTEAFF. Supplemented by reference TRBV11-3 and TRBJ1-1, the full variable domain reads EAGVVQSPRYKIIEKKQPVAFWCNPISGHNTLYWYLQNLGQGPELLIRYENEEAVDDSQLPKDRFSAERLKGVDSTLKIQPAELGDSAVYLCASSRQGTTEAFFGQGTRLTVV.

CDR3 sequence reads: CASSRFVVLAGTSYEQYF. The CDR3 DNA sequence: TGTGCCAGCAGCCGTTTTGTGGTTTTGGCAGGAACATCCTACGAGCAGTACTTC. The rearrangement uses TRBV7-2 and TRBJ2-7; D gene unclear. Per the germline V gene, CDR1 is SGHTA and CDR2 is FQGNSA. This CDR3 has 18 residues. V lost 5 bases and J lost 1, with 24 bases in between.

This clone was seen only once. V usage is TRBV5-1 and J usage is TRBJ2-7, with a weak D call TRBD2 (6 bases). The germline CDR1 and CDR2 sequences are SGHRS and YFSETQ. Trimming left V 4 bases short and J 6 bases short, with 17 bases between. CDR3 length: 14 amino acids. CDR3 in amino acids: CASSPEARGFEQYF. The DNA for the CDR3 is TGCGCCAGCAGCCCGGAAGCCCGGGGGTTCGAGCAGTACTTC.

This clone was seen once. The chain has TRBV6-1 and TRBJ1-6; D perhaps matches TRBD1 (5 bases). The V gene's germline CDR1 is MNHNS and CDR2 SASEGT. The germline V and J ends were trimmed by 6 bases and 2 bases, with 11 bases remaining between them. This CDR3 spans 15 amino acids. The CDR3: CASRVQGAYNSPLHF. CDR3 sequence (DNA): TGTGCCAGCAGAGTTCAGGGTGCCTATAATTCACCCCTCCACTTT.

The chain links TRBV5-1 to TRBJ2-1; the match to TRBD2 covers 14 bases. V shed 4 bases and J 8 bases; nucleotides not matched to a gene: 5. CDR1 is SGHRS, CDR2 YFSETQ, per germline. The CDR3 has 15 residues. The CDR3 nucleotides are TGCGCCAGCAGCGCGACTAGCGGGAGGGCGGATGAGCAGTTCTTC. It yields the protein CASSATSGRADEQFF.

V usage is TRBV28 and J usage is TRBJ2-4; tentative D call: TRBD2 (6 bases). CDR3 length equals 15 residues. The V end was cut by 6 bases, the J end by 0 bases, with 12 bases between. From germline, CDR1 is MDHEN and CDR2 SYDVKM. The CDR3 sequence: CASSPGGAAKNIQYF. In DNA form, the CDR3 reads TGTGCCAGCAGCCCAGGCGGGGCAGCCAAAAACATTCAGTACTTC.

The chain joins TRBV11-3 to TRBJ2-2, with a weak D call TRBD2 (5 bases). Trimming removed 3 bases from V and 5 bases from J, with 13 bases in between. The CDR3 covers 15 residues. The germline CDR1 and CDR2 sequences are SGHNT and YENEEA. The CDR3 sequence: CASSLERHKTGELFF. As DNA, the CDR3 is TGTGCCAGCAGCTTGGAGCGGCACAAGACCGGGGAGCTGTTTTTT.

This clone was observed a handful of times. The rearrangement uses TRBV5-1 and TRBJ2-3, with 9 bases identical to TRBD1. The CDR3 is made up of 15 amino acids. Germline CDR1 SGHRS, CDR2 YFSETQ. The J segment lost 4 bases and the V segment lost 5 bases, leaving 8 bases of the junction unmatched. In DNA form, the CDR3 reads TGCGCCAGCAGACCTGGACAGGGGAGACCAGATACGCAGTATTTT. Amino acid sequence: CASRPGQGRPDTQYF.

This clone was recorded only once. The chain's CDR3 is CASSFNPVLAGSSSYNEQFF. The CDR3 region has the DNA TGTGCCAGCAGCTTTAATCCTGTCCTAGCGGGATCGAGCTCCTACAATGAGCAGTTCTTC. This chain links TRBV9 with TRBJ2-1, with 9 bases matching TRBD2. Germline loops: CDR1 SGDLS, CDR2 YYNGEE. CDR3 length: 20 residues. J gave up 0 bases and V 4 bases, and 17 bases lay outside the gene matches.

The chain links TRBV27 to TRBJ2-3; the match to TRBD2 covers 10 bases. V was pared by 0 bases and J by 0 bases, with 9 bases of the junction left unmatched. The germline V gene encodes CDR1 MNHEY and CDR2 SMNVEV (reference sequence). The CDR3 is 19 amino acids. The CDR3 DNA reads TGTGCCAGCAGTTTATCAACTAGCGGGGTTCCCACTAGCACAGATACGCAGTATTTT. It codes for CASSLSTSGVPTSTDTQYF.

The CDR3 nucleotides read TGTGCCACCAGGACAGGGGGTCGTGAAAAACTGTTTTTT. This sequence encodes CATRTGGREKLFF. V gene TRBV10-3 combines with J gene TRBJ1-4, with 10 bases lining up with TRBD1. V lost 10 bases to trimming and J lost 7 bases; unmatched junction nucleotides: 6. This CDR3 spans 13 amino acids. CDR1 and CDR2 from the germline V gene are ENHRY and SYGVKD.

The gene calls are TRBV7-9 and TRBJ2-1, with D unclear. The V gene's germline CDR1 is SEHNR and CDR2 FQNEAQ (reference sequence). The length of the CDR3 is 13 residues. Deletions cut 1 base from V and 6 bases from J, with 7 bases between. The chain's CDR3 is CASSLGGGNEQFF. DNA for the CDR3: TGTGCCAGCAGCTTAGGAGGTGGCAATGAGCAGTTCTTC.

The chain links TRBV28 to TRBJ2-7; 9 positions agree with TRBD1. The junction had 12 bases not matched to a gene; V was cut back by 8 bases and J by 4 bases. The CDR3 runs to 15 residues. CDR1 is MDHEN, CDR2 SYDVKM, per germline. CDR3 sequence reads: CASLTDGTGKYEQYF. The CDR3 coding sequence is TGTGCCAGCCTGACCGACGGGACAGGGAAATACGAGCAGTACTTC.

This clone was recorded a few times. The chain uses TRBV28 and TRBJ1-1; no firm D call. The CDR3 consists of 15 residues. V gave up 5 bases and J gave up 1 base, with 14 bases separating them. Germline V CDR1 and CDR2: MDHEN, SYDVKM. CDR3 residues: CASSEGEGGNTEAFF. The CDR3, as DNA: TGTGCCAGCAGTGAGGGTGAGGGCGGGAACACTGAAGCTTTCTTT.

The chain employs TRBV5-1 and TRBJ1-3, with 8 bases aligning to TRBD1. The J segment lost 0 bases and the V segment lost 4 bases, leaving 6 bases of the junction unmatched. Germline V gene sequence: CDR1 SGHRS, CDR2 YFSETQ. This CDR3 comprises 16 residues. DNA for the CDR3: TGCGCCAGCAGCCCAGGGGACAGGCGCTCTGGAAACACCATATATTTT. This sequence encodes CASSPGDRRSGNTIYF.

The CDR3 loop reads CASSVTGTRNNEQFF. The CDR3 DNA is TGTGCCAGCAGTGTGACCGGGACTCGAAACAATGAGCAGTTCTTC. This chain links TRBV28 with TRBJ2-1, with a possible D match to TRBD2 (6 bases). This CDR3 has 15 amino acids. The germline V and J ends were trimmed by 5 bases and 5 bases, with 16 bases remaining between them. Germline V gene lookup returns CDR1 MDHEN and CDR2 SYDVKM.

The chain recombines TRBV2 with TRBJ2-1, with a weak D call TRBD1 (6 bases). The CDR3 extends over 13 amino acids. Germline assignment: CDR1 SNHLY and CDR2 FYNNEI. V was shortened by 1 base and J by 9 bases, with 10 bases between the two germline ends. The CDR3 DNA is TGTGCCAGCAGTGAAGAGGGGGTCGCTGAGCAGTTCTTC. Protein product: CASSEEGVAEQFF. The full variable domain, completed using reference TRBV2 and TRBJ2-1, is EPEVTQTPSHQVTQMGQEVILRCVPISNHLYFYWYRQILGQKVEFLVSFYNNEISEKSEIFDDQFSVERPDGSNFTLKIRSTKLEDSAMYFCASSEEGVAEQFFGPGTRLTVL.

The chain uses TRBV4-1 and TRBJ1-5; D is unclear. The germline V gene has CDR1 MGHRA and CDR2 YSYEKL. The CDR3 extends over 14 amino acids. V was clipped by 4 bases and J by 11 bases, with 18 bases between them. The CDR3 loop is CASSLAFGSEAQHF. CDR3 DNA sequence: TGCGCCAGCAGCCTCGCCTTCGGCTCAGAGGCCCAGCATTTT.

This clone has more than one count but fewer than ten. The sample carries other DNA sequences with the same CDR3. The chain is built from TRBV7-8 and TRBJ1-4; 8 nucleotides agree with TRBD1. The CDR3 spans 15 residues. The V gene's germline CDR1 is SGHVS and CDR2 FQNEAQ. V lost 5 bases and J lost 3; bases outside the gene matches: 5. The DNA for the CDR3 is TGTGCCAGCAGCCCCCGACAGGGGCCTAATGAAAAACTGTTTTTT. The encoded protein is CASSPRQGPNEKLFF.

The J gene is TRBJ2-7, the V gene TRBV27; 14 nucleotides line up with TRBD2. The CDR3 consists of 18 residues. Unmatched junction bases numbered 10, after V lost 6 bases and J lost 0 bases. The V gene's germline CDR1 is MNHEY and CDR2 SMNVEV (reference sequence). The CDR3, as DNA: TGTGCCAGCAGCCGAATCGGGACTAGCGGGAGTCTCTCCTACGAGCAGTACTTC. It yields the protein CASSRIGTSGSLSYEQYF.

The chain couples TRBV4-1 to TRBJ2-3, with D perhaps TRBD2 (7 bases). V gave up 0 bases and J gave up 4 bases, with 17 bases separating them. Germline V lookup: CDR1 MGHRA, CDR2 YSYEKL. The CDR3 loop spans 17 amino acids. The CDR3 DNA follows: TGCGCCAGCAGCCAAGATGGAGGGGGGGCAGGCGCAGATACGCAGTATTTT. As protein: CASSQDGGGAGADTQYF.